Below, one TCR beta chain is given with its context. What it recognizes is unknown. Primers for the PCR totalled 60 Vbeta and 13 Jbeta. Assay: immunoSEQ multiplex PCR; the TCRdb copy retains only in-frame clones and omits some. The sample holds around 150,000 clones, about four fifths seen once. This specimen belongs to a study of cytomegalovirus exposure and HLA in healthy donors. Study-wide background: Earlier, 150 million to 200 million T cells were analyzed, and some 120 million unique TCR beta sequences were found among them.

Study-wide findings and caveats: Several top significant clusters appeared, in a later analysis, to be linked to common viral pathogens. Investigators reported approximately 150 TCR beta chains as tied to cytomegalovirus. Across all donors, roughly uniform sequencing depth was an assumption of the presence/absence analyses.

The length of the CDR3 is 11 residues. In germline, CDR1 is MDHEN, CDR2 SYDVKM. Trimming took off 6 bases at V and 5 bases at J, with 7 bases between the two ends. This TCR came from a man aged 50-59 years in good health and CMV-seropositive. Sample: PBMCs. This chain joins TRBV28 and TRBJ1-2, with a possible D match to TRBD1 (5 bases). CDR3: CASRGLYGYTF. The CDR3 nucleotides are TGTGCCAGCAGGGGACTGTATGGCTACACCTTC.